These 27 T cell receptor beta chains were sequenced from one sample in a study of blood T cell repertoires in COVID-19. Measured with immunoSEQ multiplex PCR; TCRdb has only the in-frame clones, and not every one. The top ten hold roughly 3.1% of the sample, which has about 270,000 clones, around 82% seen once. The sequencing sample was made of peripheral blood. These receptors were taken from a woman under 30 with acute or convalescent COVID-19.

V is TRBV5-1 and J is TRBJ1-4; D remains ambiguous. The CDR3 extends over 13 amino acids. The V gene's germline CDR1 is SGHRS and CDR2 YFSETQ. The V end lost 0 bases, the J end lost 6 bases, and 6 bases lay between the germline ends. The CDR3 nucleotides are TGCGCCAGCAGCTTGGGAACAGATGAAAAACTGTTTTTT. Amino acids: CASSLGTDEKLFF. Looking up the rest from reference TRBV5-1 and TRBJ1-4 gives the full variable domain: KAGVTQTPRYLIKTRGQQVTLSCSPISGHRSVSWYQQTPGQGLQFLFEYFSETQRNKGNFPGRFSGRQFSNSRSEMNVSTLELGDSALYLCASSLGTDEKLFFGSGTQLSVL.

This chain joins TRBV27 and TRBJ2-2, with TRBD1 identical over 7 bases. The CDR3 length is 16 residues. J lost 4 bases, V lost 3 bases, and 8 bases had no gene match. Per the germline V gene, CDR1 is MNHEY and CDR2 is SMNVEV (reference sequence). Here the CDR3 reads CASSFPTGVLTGELFF. The DNA for the CDR3 is TGTGCCAGCAGTTTCCCTACAGGGGTGCTCACCGGGGAGCTGTTTTTT.

This clone has only a few counts. V is TRBV6-5 and J is TRBJ2-7; 9 bases align to TRBD2. V was clipped by 9 bases and J by 3 bases; unmatched bases: 3. The germline CDR1 and CDR2 sequences are MNHEY and SVGAGI. CDR3 length: 12 residues. CDR3 coding DNA: TGTGCCAGTTTAGCGGGAGTCTACGAGCAGTACTTC. Translated, it gives CASLAGVYEQYF.

The rearrangement joins TRBV5-4 to TRBJ2-1; D is undetermined. CDR1 is SGHNT, CDR2 YYREEE, per germline (reference sequence). The length of the CDR3 is 13 residues. Trimming removed 4 bases at V and 2 bases at J, with 7 bases between. This chain's CDR3 is CASSPTTYNEQFF. As DNA, the CDR3 is TGTGCCAGCAGCCCCACTACCTACAATGAGCAGTTCTTC.

The chain combines TRBV6-2 or TRBV6-3 with TRBJ2-3, with a possible D match to TRBD1 (6 bases). The germline gives CDR1 MNHEY, CDR2 SVGEGT. Trimming took off 3 bases at V and 1 base at J, with 14 bases between the two ends. The CDR3 extends over 16 amino acids. CDR3 coding DNA: TGTGCCAGCAGTTATTGGGGCAGGGGTGGCACAGATACGCAGTATTTT. Its translation is CASSYWGRGGTDTQYF.

The V and J genes are TRBV19 and TRBJ1-5; D unclear. V was cut by 0 bases and J by 2 bases, with 20 bases left in between. CDR1 LNHDA and CDR2 SQIVND come from the germline V gene (reference sequence). CDR3 length: 19 residues. The CDR3 DNA sequence: TGTGCCAGTAGTATAGATGAGAAAGGAGAGGGCTGGGGCAATCAGCCCCAGCATTTT. Translation: CASSIDEKGEGWGNQPQHF.

This chain links TRBV5-5 with TRBJ2-3, with TRBD2 as a possible D gene (6 bases). The V end lost 1 base, the J end lost 4 bases, and 13 bases lay between the germline ends. Germline loops: CDR1 SGHKS, CDR2 YYEKEE (reference sequence). The CDR3 covers 15 residues. CDR3: CASSLSAAGPDTQYF. The DNA for the CDR3 is TGTGCCAGCAGCTTGTCGGCAGCGGGCCCAGATACGCAGTATTTT.

The gene calls are TRBV18 and TRBJ2-1; 9 positions match TRBD2. The CDR3 runs 16 residues. Trimming at V came to 2 bases and at J to 2 bases, leaving 4 bases not matched to a gene. The V gene's germline CDR1 is KGHSH and CDR2 LQKENI. The CDR3 bases are TGTGCCAGCTCACCAACTAGCGGGCTTACCTACAATGAGCAGTTCTTC. It yields the protein CASSPTSGLTYNEQFF.

This clone has only one observation. The V and J genes are TRBV3-1 (or the pseudogene TRBV3-2) and TRBJ2-1; possibly TRBD1 for D (5 bases). Germline loops: CDR1 LGHDT, CDR2 YNNKEL (reference sequence). The CDR3 is 18 amino acids. Trimming removed 1 base from V and 0 bases from J, with 16 bases in between. DNA for the CDR3: TGTGCCAGCAGCCAAGTCCCGAGACAGCCTAGCTCCTACAATGAGCAGTTCTTC. The encoded protein is CASSQVPRQPSSYNEQFF.

The rearrangement uses TRBV18 and TRBJ2-1, with TRBD2 identical over 9 bases. The CDR3 consists of 16 residues. Germline CDR1 and CDR2: KGHSH and LQKENI. V was clipped by 3 bases and J by 5 bases; unmatched bases: 8. The CDR3 DNA sequence: TGTGCCAGCTCACCCTCGCTGGTAGCGGGAGACAATGAGCAGTTCTTC. It specifies CASSPSLVAGDNEQFF.

This clone has only one observation. The CDR3 DNA follows: TGTGCCTCCTCCCGGGTCCCAATAGGACAGGGACTTTCACCCCTCCACTTT. Protein: CASSRVPIGQGLSPLHF. The V call is TRBV30, the J call TRBJ1-6; 8 nucleotides match TRBD1. The germline gives CDR1 GTSNPN, CDR2 SVGIG (reference sequence). Trimming took 7 bases from V and 9 from J; bases not matched to a gene: 20. The CDR3 loop spans 17 amino acids.

The V gene is TRBV9, the J gene TRBJ2-7; TRBD1 matches 7 bases. The CDR3 length is 12 residues. Trimming at V came to 7 bases and at J to 4 bases, leaving 5 bases not matched to a gene. Germline lookup yields CDR1 SGDLS and CDR2 YYNGEE. The CDR3 region has the DNA TGTGCCAGCTCCCGGGACAGTTACGAGCAGTACTTC. Translated: CASSRDSYEQYF.

The gene calls are TRBV2 and TRBJ2-7; 13 bases map to TRBD2. J was trimmed by 1 base and V by 2 bases; bases with no gene match: 8. This CDR3 is 18 amino acids long. Germline V gives CDR1 SNHLY, CDR2 FYNNEI. CDR3 DNA: TGTGCCAGCAGTGAATACGGACTAGCGGGAGTTCGTTCCTACGAGCAGTACTTC. It translates to CASSEYGLAGVRSYEQYF.

This chain connects TRBV7-2 to TRBJ2-7, with D maybe TRBD2 (5 bases). The CDR3 has 15 residues. The germline V gene has CDR1 SGHTA and CDR2 FQGNSA. The V end lost 5 bases, the J end lost 2 bases, and 16 bases lay between the germline ends. CDR3 in DNA: TGTGCCAGCAGCCCCCGGGTTAGCGATGCCTACGAGCAGTACTTC. Translation gives CASSPRVSDAYEQYF.

V and J are TRBV7-6 and TRBJ2-2; TRBD2 aligns across 7 bases. J gave up 8 bases and V 4 bases, and 13 bases lay outside the gene matches. CDR3 length: 16 amino acids. Germline values: CDR1 SGHVS, CDR2 FNYEAQ. This CDR3 is CASSSQTGGRTGELFF. CDR3 nucleotide sequence: TGTGCCAGCAGCTCCCAAACGGGAGGACGAACTGGGGAGCTGTTTTTT. The full variable domain, in which reference TRBV7-6 and TRBJ2-2 provide the parts outside the CDR3, is GAGVSQSPRYKVTKRGQDVALRCDPISGHVSLYWYRQALGQGPEFLTYFNYEAQQDKSGLPNDRFSAERPEGSISTLTIQRTEQRDSAMYRCASSSQTGGRTGELFFGEGSRLTVL.

This clone occurred once. J is TRBJ2-7 and V is TRBV11-2, with a tentative D call TRBD2 (5 bases). The ends were cut back, 5 bases at V and 0 bases at J, with 11 bases in the middle. This CDR3 region has 14 residues. Germline assignment: CDR1 SGHAT and CDR2 FQNNGV. DNA for the CDR3: TGTGCCAGCAGCCACGGGCGGGCCTCCTACGAGCAGTACTTC. Translating gives CASSHGRASYEQYF. The full variable domain, in which reference TRBV11-2 and TRBJ2-7 provide the parts outside the CDR3, is EAGVAQSPRYKIIEKRQSVAFWCNPISGHATLYWYQQILGQGPKLLIQFQNNGVVDDSQLPKDRFSAERLKGVDSTLKIQPAKLEDSAVYLCASSHGRASYEQYFGPGTRLTVT.

V usage is TRBV13 and J usage is TRBJ1-1; no clear D gene. Germline V gene lookup returns CDR1 PRHDT and CDR2 FYEKMQ (reference sequence). CDR3 length: 15 residues. The ends were cut back, 5 bases at V and 5 bases at J, with 18 bases in the middle. The CDR3 here is CASSPEGSGKTEAFF. The CDR3 DNA sequence: TGTGCCAGCAGCCCAGAGGGTTCGGGAAAGACTGAAGCTTTCTTT.

This sequence joins TRBV28 and TRBJ1-5; tentative D call: TRBD1 (6 bases). The V gene's germline CDR1 is MDHEN and CDR2 SYDVKM. The CDR3 covers 13 residues. V was clipped by 7 bases and J by 7 bases, with 14 bases between them. The CDR3 DNA sequence: TGTGCCAGCACCATACAGGGTGGACAGCCCCAGCATTTT. Its protein product is CASTIQGGQPQHF.

This CDR3 is CASSFFPVAKNIQYF. The CDR3 DNA reads TGTGCCAGCAGTTTTTTTCCGGTAGCCAAAAACATTCAGTACTTC. This chain joins TRBV27 and TRBJ2-4; D is unclear. The V gene lost 3 bases and the J gene lost 0 bases, with 9 bases spanning the gap. CDR1 is MNHEY and CDR2 is SMNVEV in the germline V gene (reference sequence). The CDR3 is 15 residues long.

Only a few counts were recorded for this clone. The sample holds other DNA sequences that translate to the same CDR3. The chain recombines TRBV20-1 with TRBJ1-2; TRBD1 aligns across 7 bases. CDR1 and CDR2 from the germline V gene are DFQATT and SNEGSKA (reference sequence). V was pared by 3 bases and J by 1 base, with 5 bases of the junction left unmatched. The CDR3 has 14 residues. CDR3 residues: CSASRTGGNYGYTF. For the CDR3, the DNA is TGCAGTGCTAGTCGGACAGGTGGTAACTATGGCTACACCTTC.

The chain links TRBV6-2 or TRBV6-3 to TRBJ1-2, with D possibly being TRBD1 (6 bases). V lost 0 bases, J lost 3 bases, and 17 bases lay in between. From germline, CDR1 is MNHEY and CDR2 SVGEGT. The CDR3 has 17 amino acids. The CDR3, as DNA: TGTGCCAGCAGTTACTCGTGGGACATGAGCTTGGACTATGGCTACACCTTC. This translates into CASSYSWDMSLDYGYTF.

The chain couples TRBV3-1 (or the pseudogene TRBV3-2) to TRBJ1-2; 9 bases agree with TRBD1. V gave up 4 bases and J gave up 6 bases; unmatched junction bases: 6. The CDR3 is 14 amino acids. The germline V gene has CDR1 LGHDT and CDR2 YNNKEL (reference sequence). The CDR3 here is CASSRRTGVDGYTF. The CDR3 bases are TGTGCCAGCAGCCGTCGGACAGGGGTTGATGGCTACACCTTC.

CDR3 residues: CASSSLAGGYNEQFF. The CDR3 bases are TGCGCCAGCAGCTCTTTAGCGGGAGGGTACAATGAGCAGTTCTTC. This rearrangement joins TRBV5-1 to TRBJ2-1, with 11 bases fitting TRBD2. CDR3 length: 15 amino acids. Germline-derived CDR1 and CDR2 are SGHRS and YFSETQ. Germline trimming cut 3 bases from V and 4 bases from J; bases unmatched to any gene: 3.

This rearrangement joins TRBV6-1 to TRBJ2-1; 10 bases align to TRBD2. This CDR3 has 16 amino acids. Germline values: CDR1 MNHNS, CDR2 SASEGT. V lost 4 bases to trimming and J lost 4 bases; unmatched junction nucleotides: 7. CDR3 DNA: TGTGCCAGCAGTGGGGCGGGACTAGCGACATACAATGAGCAGTTCTTC. Protein product: CASSGAGLATYNEQFF.

The chain links TRBV29-1 to TRBJ2-1; 7 nucleotides align to TRBD1. V shed 4 bases and J 0 bases; nucleotides not matched to a gene: 6. The germline V gene has CDR1 SQVTM and CDR2 ANQGSEA. There are 15 residues in the CDR3. CDR3 bases: TGCAGCGTTGGAAAGGGGGCTTCCTCCTACAATGAGCAGTTCTTC. Encoded protein: CSVGKGASSYNEQFF.

This clone has more than one count but fewer than ten. The chain joins TRBV5-6 to TRBJ1-4; perhaps TRBD1 as D (5 bases). The CDR3 consists of 15 residues. Germline loops: CDR1 SGHDT, CDR2 YYEEEE. V lost 5 bases and J lost 4, with 15 bases in between. The CDR3 DNA reads as TGTGCCAGCAGTTTAGTACGGGACTTTAATGAAAAACTGTTTTTT. Protein: CASSLVRDFNEKLFF.

This clone turned up a few times. V and J are TRBV6-5 and TRBJ2-7; D is possibly TRBD2 (6 bases). Looked up from germline, CDR1 is MNHEY and CDR2 is SVGAGI. CDR3 length equals 14 residues. Trimming took off 10 bases at V and 3 bases at J, with 19 bases between the two ends. CDR3 sequence (DNA): TGTGCCACCCTAATCCCGGGACTCGTCTACGAGCAGTACTTC. Amino acid sequence: CATLIPGLVYEQYF.